This T cell receptor beta chain came from a study of T cells after yellow fever vaccination. Background on the study: Where fractions had low cell numbers, libraries were prepared from them with the SMART-Seq v4 Ultra Low Input RNA kit. Study outcomes and limitations: Contamination by abundant bulk-population clonotypes could be present in FACS-sorted repertoires.

The ends lost 9 bases at V and 4 bases at J; junction bases unmatched: 9. CDR1 is SGHRS and CDR2 is YFSETQ in the germline V gene. This CDR3 region has 13 residues. TCRdb re-analysed the 5' RACE reads in MiXCR, keeping a single row per CDR3 protein. The sample shows 500,000 to 650,000 distinct CDR3 sequences, around an eighth of them seen only once. This clonotype has at least ten counts. As yet, its antigen is unknown. The specimen was PBMCs, collected on the day of the yellow fever booster vaccination. The chain employs TRBV5-1 and TRBJ2-5; 7 positions agree with TRBD1. The clonotype was recovered from a man younger than 45 who received the YFV17D yellow fever vaccine. In DNA, the CDR3 is TGCGCCACTACGGGACAGCCAGGAGAGACCCAGTACTTC. It is translated as CATTGQPGETQYF.